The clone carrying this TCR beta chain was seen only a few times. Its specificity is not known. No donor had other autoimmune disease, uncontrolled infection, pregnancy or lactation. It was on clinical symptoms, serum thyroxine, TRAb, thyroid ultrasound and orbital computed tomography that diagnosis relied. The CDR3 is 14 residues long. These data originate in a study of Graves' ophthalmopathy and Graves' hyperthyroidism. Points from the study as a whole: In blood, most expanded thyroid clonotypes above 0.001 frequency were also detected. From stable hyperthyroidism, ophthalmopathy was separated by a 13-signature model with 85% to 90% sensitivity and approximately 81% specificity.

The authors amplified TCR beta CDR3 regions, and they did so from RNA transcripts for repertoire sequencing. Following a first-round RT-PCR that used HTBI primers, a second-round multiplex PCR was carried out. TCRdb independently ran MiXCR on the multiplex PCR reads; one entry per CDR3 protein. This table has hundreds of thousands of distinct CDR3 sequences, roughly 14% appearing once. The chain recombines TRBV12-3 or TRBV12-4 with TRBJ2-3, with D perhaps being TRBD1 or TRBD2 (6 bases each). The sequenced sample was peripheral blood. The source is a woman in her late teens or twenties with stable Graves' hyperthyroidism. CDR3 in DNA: TGTGCACTCTCGCTGGGGGGCGTCACAGATACGCAGTATTTT. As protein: CALSLGGVTDTQYF.